This T cell receptor beta chain was observed in a study of early T cells in non-severe SARS-CoV-2 infection (TCRdb year 2021). Concerning the study at large: Because TCR sequencing was done on bulk RNA from unsorted whole blood, the alpha and beta chains could not be paired.

What the study reported, not specific to this receptor: Matching against VDJdb was skewed toward anti-spike CD8 responses, likely underestimated virus-specific expansions, and missed private and CD4 specificities.

The table lists this clonotype with many counts. The antigen it recognizes is unknown. No quality values exist for individual bases; no much larger clone is one base distant. Its CDR3 holds 13 amino acids, cysteine through phenylalanine. Only the CDR3 part of the read is kept: 39 bases, read in frame from the first base. Germline trimming amounts to 10 bases on V and 3 bases on J, with 6 as the count of junction bases outside the gene matches. Library preparation used 5' RACE. These reads were obtained on a NextSeq 500. The TCR library protocol attached unique molecular identifiers to individual cDNA molecules to correct for sequencing error and PCR bias. Sequencing covered both TCR alpha and beta chains, and within each sample the abundances of alpha and beta sequences were tightly co-correlated. The original pipeline was this. Decombinator V4 was used to perform V gene, J gene and CDR3 annotation of TCR sequences. TCRs were defined as expanded if a significant change between any two time points was detected under a Poisson model with p below 0.0001. Abundances of TCRs were expressed as counts per million after normalisation to the total number of TCRs sequenced in each sample. TRAV1-2 paired with TRAJ12, TRAJ20 or TRAJ33 defined MAIT TCRs, while TRAV10 paired with TRAJ18 defined iNKT TCRs. VDJdb, accessed 1 November 2021, was searched for CMV, EBV and SARS-CoV-2 annotated TCRs, with TCRs annotated for multiple antigens excluded. TCRdb reprocessed the public reads (quality trimming at Q25 with fastp, clone calling with MiXCR) and kept in-frame beta chains. Duplicate CDR3 protein sequences are folded into a single record with the most common DNA and genes. Here the V and J calls rest on TCRdb's processing, not on the authors' analysis. The sample table lists tens of thousands of distinct CDR3 sequences, roughly 6.1% of them with a count of one. 5% to 5.5% of the sample is taken by the ten largest.

This was a case-control study nested in a cohort of healthcare workers in London, UK, who had nasopharyngeal swab PCR tests and blood samples taken every week. Between 23 and 31 March 2020, the week of the UK lockdown, healthcare workers were enrolled and then followed up weekly for as long as 16 weeks. Sequenced: whole blood. This clonotype was obtained from an adult who was a healthcare worker with PCR-confirmed SARS-CoV-2 infection or an uninfected control (not recorded which). The V and J genes are TRBV12-3 or TRBV12-4 and TRBJ2-3; 8 of the junction bases match TRBD2. The CDR3 reads CANRAGATDTQYF. DNA sequence: TGTGCCAACAGAGCGGGAGCGACAGATACGCAGTATTTT.